This record covers a single T cell receptor beta chain. Using immunoSEQ multiplex PCR, the repertoire was profiled, and TCRdb retains in-frame clones only, with some absent. The profile shows roughly 250,000 clones, about nine tenths of them singletons. This entry belongs to a study of blood T cell repertoires in COVID-19. Turning to the study itself: PBMCs, B-cell-depleted T cells, or T cells provided the cDNA or gDNA that made up the material.

From germline, CDR1 is KGHSH and CDR2 LQKENI. Trimming took 1 base from V and 0 from J, leaving 12 bases between them. The CDR3 runs to 16 residues. This TCR came from a woman aged 25 to 39 with acute COVID-19. Sequencing input: PBMCs or T cells enriched from blood (not recorded which). The chain joins TRBV18 to TRBJ1-2, with TRBD1 as a possible D gene (5 bases). The CDR3 DNA sequence: TGTGCCAGCTCACCACGACAGAACAGCCCTAACTATGGCTACACCTTC. This codes for CASSPRQNSPNYGYTF.